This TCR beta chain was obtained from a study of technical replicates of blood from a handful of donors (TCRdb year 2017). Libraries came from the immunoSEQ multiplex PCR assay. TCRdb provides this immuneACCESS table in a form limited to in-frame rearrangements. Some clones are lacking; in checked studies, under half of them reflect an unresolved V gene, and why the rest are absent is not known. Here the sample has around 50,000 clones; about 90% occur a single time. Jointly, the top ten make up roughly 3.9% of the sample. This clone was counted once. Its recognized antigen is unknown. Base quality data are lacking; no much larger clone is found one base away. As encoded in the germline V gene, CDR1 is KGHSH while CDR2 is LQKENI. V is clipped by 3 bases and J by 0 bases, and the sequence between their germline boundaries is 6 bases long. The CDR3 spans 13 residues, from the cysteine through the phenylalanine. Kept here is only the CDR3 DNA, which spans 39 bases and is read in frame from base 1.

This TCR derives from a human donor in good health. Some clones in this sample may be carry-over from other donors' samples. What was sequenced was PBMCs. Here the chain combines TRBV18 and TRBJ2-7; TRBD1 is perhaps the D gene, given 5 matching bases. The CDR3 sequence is CASSPDNSYEQYF. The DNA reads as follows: TGTGCCAGCTCACCGGACAACTCCTACGAGCAGTACTTC. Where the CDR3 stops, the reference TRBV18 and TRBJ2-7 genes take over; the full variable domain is NAGVMQNPRHLVRRRGQEARLRCSPMKGHSHVYWYRQLPEEGLKFMVYLQKENIIDESGMPKERFSAEFPKEGPSILRIQQVVRGDSAAYFCASSPDNSYEQYFGPGTRLTVT.